This T cell receptor beta chain came from a study of blood T cell repertoires in COVID-19. Study-wide context: Sites across the United States, Italy and Spain contributed samples from acute and convalescent COVID-19. PBMCs, B-cell-depleted T cells, or T cells provided the cDNA or gDNA that made up the material.

Participants were placed into cohorts based on the clinical history they reported. TCRdb keeps only in-frame clones here, not all; method: immunoSEQ multiplex PCR. The sample holds 250,000 to 300,000 clones, roughly 88% seen once. The sample was PBMCs or T cells enriched from blood (not recorded which). The sequence was collected from a woman aged 40 to 50 with acute COVID-19.

The CDR3 sequence is CASGPTGGIPNTEAFF. CDR3 bases: TGTGCCAGCGGACCGACAGGGGGCATCCCCAACACTGAAGCTTTCTTT. The rearrangement links TRBV7-8 to TRBJ1-1; the match to TRBD1 covers 10 bases. The CDR3 spans 16 residues. J lost 2 bases, V lost 8 bases, and 11 bases had no gene match. CDR1 SGHVS and CDR2 FQNEAQ come from the germline V gene.